This record concerns one T cell receptor beta chain sequence. Its antigen is undetermined. Each CDR3 protein is one row after TCRdb ran MiXCR on the reads. The table lists about 220,000 distinct CDR3 sequences, approximately 40% of them singletons. These data are taken from a study of T cell repertoires in cytomegalovirus infection. About the research overall: TCR beta signatures that were public indicated CMV infection and matching HLA type. Overall study findings and caveats: HLA-C-restricted CMV clonotypes gave the most frequent clonotype in two of eight donors.

The CDR3 is 14 residues long. From germline, CDR1 is SGDLS and CDR2 YYNGEE. The V end was cut by 4 bases, the J end by 1 base, with 11 bases between. This receptor was identified in a human donor in good health (CMV status not recorded). Some clones in this sample may be carry-over from other donors' samples. The rearrangement uses TRBV9 and TRBJ1-1; D unresolved. The specimen comprised CD8+ T cells from cultured PBMCs, sampled from culture after CMV antigen stimulation. The CDR3 coding sequence is TGTGCCAGCAGCCCCCCCGGCTCGAACACTGAAGCTTTCTTT. Encoded protein: CASSPPGSNTEAFF.